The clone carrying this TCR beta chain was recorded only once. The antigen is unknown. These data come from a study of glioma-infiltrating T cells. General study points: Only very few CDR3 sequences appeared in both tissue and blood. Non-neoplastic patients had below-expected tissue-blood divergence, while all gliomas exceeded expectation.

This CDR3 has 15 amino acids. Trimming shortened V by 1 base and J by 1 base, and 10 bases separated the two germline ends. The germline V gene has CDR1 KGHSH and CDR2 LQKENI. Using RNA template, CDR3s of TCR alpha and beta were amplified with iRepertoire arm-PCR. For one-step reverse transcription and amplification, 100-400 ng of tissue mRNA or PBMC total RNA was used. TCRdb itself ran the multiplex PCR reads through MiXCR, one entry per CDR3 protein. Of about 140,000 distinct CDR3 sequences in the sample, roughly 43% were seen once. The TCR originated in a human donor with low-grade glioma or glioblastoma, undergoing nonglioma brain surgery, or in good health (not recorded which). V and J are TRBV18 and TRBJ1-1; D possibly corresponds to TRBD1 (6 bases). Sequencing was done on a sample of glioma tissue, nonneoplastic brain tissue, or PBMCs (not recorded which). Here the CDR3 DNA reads TGTGCCAGCTCACCACGGGAGGGGGGGAACACTGAAGCTTTCTTT. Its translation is CASSPREGGNTEAFF.